This entry lists 26 T cell receptor beta chains sequenced from one sample in a study of vaccination and CD4 T cells after COVID-19. Antigen specificity for these receptors is unknown. Sequencing of DNA taken from cultured CD4+ T cells relied on the Oncomine TCR Beta short-read assay. Researchers extracted genomic DNA from CD4+ T cells that had been cultured. Each CDR3 protein gets one entry after TCRdb re-called the PCR reads with MiXCR. The table shows about 11,000 distinct CDR3 sequences, with about 34% occurring only once. The treatment is: approximately 10-day PBMC culture with coronavirus spike peptide pools or control peptides (ViraFEST assay). From the unexposed donor, CD4+ T cells were collected ahead of the COVID-19 pandemic (2011-2018). The sample was CD4+ T cells from blood, cultured in vitro. The source of these receptors is a human donor in good health.

CDR3 region: CSVDSGSRNEQFF. In nucleotides, the CDR3 is TGCAGCGTTGACAGCGGGAGTAGGAATGAGCAGTTCTTC. The chain joins TRBV29-1 to TRBJ2-1; 8 bases are shared with TRBD2. V dropped 3 bases and J dropped 7; count of bases not matched to a gene: 5. This CDR3 has 13 residues. Germline CDR1 SQVTM, CDR2 ANQGSEA.

This clonotype was seen a single time. This may arise from a read error, as a much more abundant clone is one base away. The V gene is TRBV21-1, the J gene TRBJ1-6. TRBV21-1 is designated a pseudogene. The CDR3 sequence is 13 residues long. For the CDR3, the DNA is TGTGTCAGCAGCTGCTCTTCGAATTCACCCCTCCACTTT. This sequence encodes CVSSCSSNSPLHF.

The V and J genes are TRBV30 and TRBJ2-6; D is perhaps TRBD1 (6 bases). The CDR3 loop spans 16 amino acids. The germline V gene encodes CDR1 GTSNPN and CDR2 SVGIG (reference sequence). V lost 3 bases to trimming and J lost 4 bases, with 16 bases between them. The CDR3 nucleotides are TGTGCCTGGAGCTCCAGGGGAGTGGGAGGGGCCAACGTCCTGACTTTC. This translates into CAWSSRGVGGANVLTF. The full variable domain, its missing parts supplied by reference TRBV30 and TRBJ2-6, is SQTIHQWPATLVQPVGSPLSLECTVEGTSNPNLYWYRQAAGRGLQLLFYSVGIGQISSEVPQNLSASRPQDRQFILSSKKLLLSDSGFYLCAWSSRGVGGANVLTFGAGSRLTVL.

This clonotype was seen only a few times. J is TRBJ2-3 and V is TRBV24-1; 8 bases fit TRBD1. The V and J ends lost 5 bases and 9 bases, in that order; junction bases with no gene match: 6. In germline, CDR1 is KGHDR, CDR2 SFDVKD. There are 13 residues in the CDR3. Here the CDR3 reads CATSAQNRGTQYF. The CDR3 coding sequence is TGTGCCACCAGTGCCCAAAACAGGGGGACGCAGTATTTT.

This sequence joins TRBV28 and TRBJ1-5; no definite D call. V lost 5 bases, J lost 2 bases, and 7 bases lay in between. This CDR3 is built from 13 residues. Germline assignment: CDR1 MDHEN and CDR2 SYDVKM. The CDR3, as DNA: TGTGCCAGCAGTACATGGGGCAATCAGCCCCAGCATTTT. Translating gives CASSTWGNQPQHF.

The CDR3, as DNA: TGTGCCAGCAGTTTGGGGACCTCTGAGTATGGCTACACCTTC. Translated: CASSLGTSEYGYTF. V usage is TRBV28 and J usage is TRBJ1-2; maybe TRBD1 (5 bases). The V gene's germline CDR1 is MDHEN and CDR2 SYDVKM. Deletions cut 3 bases from V and 5 bases from J, with 13 bases between. The CDR3 is made up of 14 amino acids.

This clonotype was picked up one time. V usage is TRBV29-1 and J usage is TRBJ2-3; 9 nucleotides agree with TRBD1. The V gene end was trimmed by 3 bases and the J gene end by 1 base; junction bases not matched to a gene: 20. Germline CDR1 SQVTM, CDR2 ANQGSEA. This CDR3 contains 20 residues. This CDR3 reads CSVDLAGGLDRGMGTDTQYF. CDR3 nucleotides: TGCAGCGTTGACTTGGCCGGGGGACTGGACAGGGGAATGGGCACAGATACGCAGTATTTT.

This sequence joins TRBV30 and TRBJ2-2, with TRBD2 identical over 9 bases. With V trimmed by 4 bases and J by 8 bases, 8 bases remained unmatched. Germline CDR1 is GTSNPN and CDR2 is SVGIG (reference sequence). The CDR3 is 14 amino acids. The CDR3 is CAWTLAGSSGELFF. The CDR3 DNA sequence: TGTGCCTGGACGCTAGCGGGATCTAGTGGGGAGCTGTTTTTT.

CDR3 nucleotides: TGCAGTGGGACGGACATGAACACTGAAGCTTTCTTT. This sequence encodes CSGTDMNTEAFF. This chain uses TRBV20-1 with TRBJ1-1, with a possible D match to TRBD1 (5 bases). Germline V gene sequence: CDR1 DFQATT, CDR2 SNEGSKA (reference sequence). CDR3 length: 12 residues. Trimming took off 7 bases at V and 0 bases at J, with 9 bases between the two ends.

The V and J genes are TRBV27 and TRBJ2-1; TRBD2 aligns across 13 bases. Germline V lookup: CDR1 MNHEY, CDR2 SMNVEV (reference sequence). The length of the CDR3 is 18 residues. V lost 2 bases to trimming and J lost 0 bases; unmatched junction nucleotides: 4. The CDR3 DNA follows: TGTGCCAGCAGTTTAGGACTAGCGGGGGAGAGCTCCTACAATGAGCAGTTCTTC. As protein: CASSLGLAGESSYNEQFF.

The V gene is TRBV7-8, the J gene TRBJ2-7, with 16 bases fitting TRBD2. This CDR3 has 17 amino acids. From germline, CDR1 is SGHVS and CDR2 FQNEAQ. Losses at the gene ends were 1 base for V and 6 bases for J; bases not matched to a gene: 6. The CDR3, as DNA: TGTGCCAGCAGCTTAGTGGGACTAGCGGGAGGGGCTTTCGAGCAGTACTTC. This codes for CASSLVGLAGGAFEQYF.

This chain joins TRBV27 and TRBJ1-1, with 8 bases identical to TRBD1. CDR3 length: 14 residues. Germline V gives CDR1 MNHEY, CDR2 SMNVEV (reference sequence). V lost 4 bases, J lost 8 bases, and 9 bases stayed unmatched. The CDR3 sequence: CASSSRPGQGEAFF. In DNA, the CDR3 is TGTGCCAGCAGTTCCAGGCCCGGACAGGGAGAAGCTTTCTTT.

The sample holds a few counts of this clonotype. This chain connects TRBV7-2 to TRBJ2-2; 7 bases are a match to TRBD2. V lost 2 bases, J lost 4 bases, and 7 bases stayed unmatched. Germline lookup yields CDR1 SGHTA and CDR2 FQGNSA. This CDR3 has 16 amino acids. Here the CDR3 reads CASSLYGLETTGELFF. DNA of the CDR3: TGTGCCAGCAGCTTATACGGACTAGAGACCACCGGGGAGCTGTTTTTT.

The rearrangement uses TRBV5-1 and TRBJ2-5; 7 nucleotides match TRBD1. V shed 4 bases, J shed 2 bases, and the junction held 5 bases outside the gene matches. Germline CDR1 SGHRS, CDR2 YFSETQ. This CDR3 is built from 14 residues. CDR3 protein: CASSLGTDQETQYF. The CDR3 coding sequence is TGCGCCAGCAGCCTAGGGACAGATCAAGAGACCCAGTACTTC.

In this sample, this clonotype turned up a few times. The V gene is TRBV14, the J gene TRBJ2-5; 9 nucleotides match TRBD2. With 6 bases clipped from V and 3 bases from J, the junction kept 8 bases outside the gene matches. This CDR3 spans 15 amino acids. CDR1 is SGHDN, CDR2 FVKESK, per germline. DNA of the CDR3: TGTGCCAGCAGTCTTTTAGCGGGAGAGGAAGAGACCCAGTACTTC. Protein sequence: CASSLLAGEEETQYF.

V usage is TRBV18 and J usage is TRBJ1-6; D is unclear. V was clipped by 6 bases and J by 5 bases, with 5 bases between them. Germline V lookup: CDR1 KGHSH, CDR2 LQKENI. This CDR3 contains 12 residues. DNA of the CDR3: TGTGCCAGCTCTGGCAATAATTCACCCCTCCACTTT. It encodes CASSGNNSPLHF.

This chain joins TRBV7-6 and TRBJ2-3; 7 bases fit TRBD1. In germline, CDR1 is SGHVS, CDR2 FNYEAQ. V lost 8 bases to trimming and J lost 5 bases; unmatched junction nucleotides: 7. CDR3 length equals 13 residues. The DNA of the CDR3 is TGTGCCAGCCAAGACAGGGAAAGAGATACGCAGTATTTT. Translating gives CASQDRERDTQYF.

The chain combines TRBV7-3 with TRBJ2-1; possibly TRBD1 for D (6 bases). Trimming stripped 4 bases from V and 2 bases from J, with 18 bases between. Germline CDR1 SGHTA, CDR2 FQGTGA. The CDR3 consists of 17 residues. In DNA, the CDR3 is TGTGCCAGCAGCTCTTACTCTCGACAGGCAGCCTACAATGAGCAGTTCTTC. Its translation: CASSSYSRQAAYNEQFF.

The rearrangement links TRBV27 to TRBJ2-3; 7 nucleotides agree with TRBD2. This CDR3 contains 15 residues. The V gene's germline CDR1 is MNHEY and CDR2 SMNVEV (reference sequence). Trimming cost V 1 base and J 3 bases; bases outside gene matches: 4. Here the CDR3 reads CASSLFASGTDTQYF. In DNA, the CDR3 is TGTGCCAGCAGTTTATTTGCTAGCGGAACAGATACGCAGTATTTT.

This clonotype was counted a few times. V gene TRBV7-2 combines with J gene TRBJ2-5, with D unclear. Germline V CDR1 and CDR2: SGHTA, FQGNSA. This CDR3 contains 12 residues. The V end lost 1 base, the J end lost 3 bases, and 3 bases lay between the germline ends. The CDR3 sequence: CASSLVKETQYF. The CDR3 DNA reads as TGTGCCAGCAGCTTAGTAAAAGAGACCCAGTACTTC.

This clonotype was picked up a small number of times. The chain combines TRBV6-1 with TRBJ2-7; TRBD1 matches at 9 bases. Germline V gene data show CDR1 as MNHNS and CDR2 as SASEGT. This CDR3 has 15 amino acids. V was pared by 3 bases and J by 6 bases, with 9 bases of the junction left unmatched. CDR3 nucleotides: TGTGCCAGCAGTGATCGGGGACAGGGTATGTTCGAGCAGTACTTC. Protein product: CASSDRGQGMFEQYF.

The chain carries TRBV21-1 and TRBJ2-1; the DNA was not compared with TRBD1, the D call given in the table. TRBV21-1 is noted as a pseudogene. The CDR3 extends over 13 amino acids. CDR3 amino acids: CASSKIRDREQFF. Written as DNA, the CDR3 is TGTGCCAGCAGCAAAATCCGGGACCGTGAGCAGTTCTTC.

The chain uses TRBV2 and TRBJ2-1; the match to TRBD2 covers 14 bases. Germline V gene sequence: CDR1 SNHLY, CDR2 FYNNEI. Trimming removed 10 bases from V and 9 bases from J; junction bases left unmatched: 14. This CDR3 has 16 residues. This CDR3 reads CANPGTSGSPSPEQFF. The CDR3 nucleotides are TGTGCCAATCCCGGGACTAGCGGGAGTCCTTCCCCTGAGCAGTTCTTC.

This sequence joins TRBV2 and TRBJ2-3, with 8 bases lining up with TRBD2. The CDR3 has 15 residues. Germline values: CDR1 SNHLY, CDR2 FYNNEI. The trim removed 10 bases at V and 1 base at J, leaving 10 bases unmatched. The CDR3 here is CAIDGSSGGTDTQYF. CDR3 bases: TGTGCCATCGATGGGAGTAGCGGGGGCACAGATACGCAGTATTTT.

The chain has TRBV28 and TRBJ2-1, with D perhaps given as TRBD1 or TRBD2 (6 bases each). Looked up from germline, CDR1 is MDHEN and CDR2 is SYDVKM. The CDR3 extends over 16 amino acids. The V and J ends lost 5 bases and 3 bases respectively, with 17 bases between them. CDR3 coding DNA: TGTGCCAGCAGTGGAGGGGGTACTAGTCTCTACAATGAGCAGTTCTTC. Translating gives CASSGGGTSLYNEQFF.

This clonotype was seen a handful of times. The chain joins TRBV10-3 to TRBJ1-6; TRBD1 might be the D (6 bases). CDR3 size: 16 residues. The germline V and J ends were trimmed by 2 bases and 4 bases, with 12 bases remaining between them. The germline V gene encodes CDR1 ENHRY and CDR2 SYGVKD. The CDR3 sequence: CAISEDGQTYNSPLHF. In DNA form, the CDR3 reads TGTGCCATCAGTGAGGACGGACAGACATATAATTCACCCCTCCACTTT.